The source of this T cell receptor (beta chain) is a study of identifying expanded T cells in peripheral blood. Study-level results: Differentially abundant clones: roughly 1.2 between replicates, 16.4 at around 14 days, more than 18 at four.

Germline V gene sequence: CDR1 ENHRY, CDR2 SYGVKD. Trimming removed 0 bases from V and 4 bases from J; junction bases left unmatched: 2. The CDR3 runs 14 residues. As concerns this clone: Its antigen is still unknown.

This table comes from immunoSEQ multiplex PCR, and its TCRdb copy is limited to in-frame clones, with some not included. There are more than 80,000 clones in the sample; around 88% occur only once, and around 3.6% lies in the top ten. The sequence was obtained from a person between 18 and 75 years old in good health. The chain is built from TRBV10-3 and TRBJ1-2; 7 nucleotides line up with TRBD1. Specimen: blood. The CDR3 region is CAISESRDSYGYTF. The CDR3 bases are TGTGCCATCAGTGAGTCGCGGGACAGCTATGGCTACACCTTC.